The count of the clone carrying this TCR beta chain is one. Its antigen is unknown. These data come from a study of identifying expanded T cells in peripheral blood. Study findings and constraints: Technical replicates showed around 1.2 changed clones; two weeks roughly 18; four weeks 19. Clone count variance between roughly two-week samples rose with total template count.

The method was immunoSEQ multiplex PCR; TCRdb's version includes in-frame clones alone and lacks a portion of them. In the table there are roughly 92,000 clones, 88% of which are singletons. This CDR3 is built from 14 residues. CDR1 and CDR2 from the germline V gene are MGHRA and YSYEKL. The V end was cut by 3 bases, the J end by 0 bases, with 7 bases between. During the collection period, no donor immune events like infections were recorded. What was sequenced was blood. V usage is TRBV4-1 and J usage is TRBJ2-3; D could derive from TRBD1 or TRBD2 (5 bases each). This TCR came from a person between 18 and 75 years old in good health. CDR3 loop: CASSQGDSTDTQYF. In DNA form, the CDR3 reads TGCGCCAGCAGCCAGGGGGACAGCACAGATACGCAGTATTTT.